The TCR beta chain described here comes from a study of blood T cell repertoires in COVID-19. On the study more broadly: The United States, Italy and Spain supplied acute and convalescent COVID-19 samples. PBMCs, B-cell-depleted T cells, or T cells provided the cDNA or gDNA that made up the material.

Seattle patients were enrolled during active infection and followed longitudinally. Original handling: Reference gene primer amplification in the assay estimated nucleated cell counts. This table comes from immunoSEQ multiplex PCR, and its TCRdb copy is limited to in-frame clones, with some not included. The V and J calls and the clone size are those of that table, but D and trimming were determined from the DNA. The sample includes 55,000 or so clones, about three quarters of them seen just once. The CDR3 is 15 residues long. Germline CDR1 is SGHNT and CDR2 is YENEEA. The V gene end was trimmed by 5 bases and the J gene end by 0 bases; junction bases not matched to a gene: 6.

The V and J genes are TRBV11-3 and TRBJ1-1; TRBD1 aligns across 7 bases. The sequencing sample was made of peripheral blood. The receptor comes from a man aged 30 to 39 with COVID-19, enrolled during active disease. The CDR3 DNA is TGTGCCAGCAGCCTCAGGACAGGCTTGAACACTGAAGCTTTCTTT. Its translation: CASSLRTGLNTEAFF.